These T cell receptor beta chains were read from a single sample in a study of cytomegalovirus exposure and HLA in healthy donors. Only in-frame clones appear in the TCRdb table, and some are missing; sequencing was by immunoSEQ multiplex PCR. The table records around 100,000 clones, under 9% of them present only once. The sequencing sample was made of PBMCs. These receptor sequences come from a man aged 45 to 65 in good health and CMV-seronegative. Both conserved end residues are part of each CDR3. D genes are given only for firm matches. Only part of the rows carry a size: once, few, many, or a class if the clone is expanded.

clone_size	v_call	cdr3_length	j_call	d_call	cdr3_aa	cdr3_nt
few	TRBV19	15	TRBJ1-4	TRBD1	CASSKTGSNGEKLFF	TGTGCCAGTAGTAAGACAGGGTCAAACGGTGAAAAACTGTTTTTT
few	TRBV5-6	13	TRBJ2-2	.	CASSLGVTGELFF	TGTGCCAGCAGCTTAGGAGTCACCGGGGAGCTGTTTTTT
.	TRBV7-3	14	TRBJ1-6	.	CASSSGARGSPLHF	TGTGCCAGCAGCTCAGGGGCCCGGGGTTCACCCCTCCACTTT
.	TRBV4-1	14	TRBJ1-1	.	CASSQLEPNTEAFF	TGCGCCAGCAGTCAACTAGAACCTAACACTGAAGCTTTCTTT
.	TRBV29-1	14	TRBJ2-1	TRBD2	CSVGFSGRLNEQFF	TGCAGCGTTGGTTTTAGCGGGAGATTAAATGAGCAGTTCTTC
.	TRBV5-6	14	TRBJ1-3	.	CASSLYQGGNTIYF	TGTGCCAGCAGCTTGTATCAGGGTGGAAACACCATATATTTT
few	TRBV7-8	15	TRBJ2-7	.	CASSQPGLSRGEQYF	TGTGCCAGCAGCCAACCCGGACTCTCCCGGGGGGAGCAGTACTTC
few	TRBV5-1	17	TRBJ1-1	TRBD1	CASSSWEGTGSLSEAFF	TGCGCCAGCAGCTCTTGGGAGGGGACAGGGTCCCTATCTGAAGCTTTCTTT
few	TRBV15	15	TRBJ1-2	TRBD1	CATSRDRVVNYGYTF	TGTGCCACCAGCAGGGACAGGGTAGTGAACTATGGCTACACCTTC
.	TRBV6-4	14	TRBJ2-2	.	CASPGLWNTGELFF	TGTGCCAGCCCGGGACTGTGGAACACCGGGGAGCTGTTTTTT
few	TRBV9	17	TRBJ1-1	TRBD1	CASSVVGTAYYNTEAFF	TGTGCCAGCAGCGTAGTGGGGACAGCTTATTATAACACTGAAGCTTTCTTT
.	TRBV7-2	14	TRBJ1-1	.	CASNLNGENTEAFF	TGTGCCAGCAACTTAAACGGGGAGAACACTGAAGCTTTCTTT
few	TRBV2	15	TRBJ2-3	.	CASSEGTLSSDTQYF	TGTGCCAGCAGTGAAGGGACACTTTCATCGGATACGCAGTATTTT
few	TRBV11-2	14	TRBJ2-7	.	CASSLQGLSYEQYF	TGTGCCAGCAGCTTACAGGGCTTATCCTACGAGCAGTACTTC
few	TRBV28	16	TRBJ2-7	TRBD2	CASSLSLAGGFHEQYF	TGTGCCAGCAGTTTATCCCTAGCGGGGGGGTTCCACGAGCAGTACTTC
few	TRBV4-1	15	TRBJ2-7	TRBD2	CASSQGLAGTYEQYF	TGCGCCAGCAGCCAAGGACTAGCGGGGACCTACGAGCAGTACTTC
few	TRBV6-5	14	TRBJ2-1	.	CASGVGGPYNEQFF	TGTGCCAGCGGGGTGGGCGGGCCATACAATGAGCAGTTCTTC
.	TRBV7-9	16	TRBJ1-5	TRBD1	CASMMDRGGGNQPQHF	TGTGCCAGCATGATGGACAGGGGTGGAGGCAATCAGCCCCAGCATTTT
few	TRBV9	16	TRBJ1-6	.	CASSVSRSSYNSPLHF	TGTGCCAGCAGCGTAAGTCGGAGCTCCTATAATTCACCCCTCCACTTT
few	TRBV28	14	TRBJ1-1	TRBD1	CASSLTGGVTEAFF	TGTGCCAGCAGCTTAACAGGGGGCGTTACTGAAGCTTTCTTT
.	TRBV9	15	TRBJ1-3	.	CASSPGQTSGNTIYF	TGTGCCAGCAGCCCCGGACAGACCTCTGGAAACACCATATATTTT
few	TRBV28	16	TRBJ1-5	TRBD1	CASSARTGGGNQPQHF	TGTGCCAGCAGTGCACGAACAGGGGGGGGCAATCAGCCCCAGCATTTT
.	TRBV6-6	15	TRBJ1-3	.	CASSYTDSSGNTIYF	TGTGCCAGCAGTTACACAGATAGCTCTGGAAACACCATATATTTT
few	TRBV15	15	TRBJ1-1	.	CATSRDGGGRGEAFF	TGTGCCACCAGCAGAGATGGGGGGGGCCGGGGCGAAGCTTTCTTT
few	TRBV19	14	TRBJ1-2	.	CASSGNGANYGYTF	TGTGCCAGTAGTGGCAACGGAGCTAACTATGGCTACACCTTC
.	TRBV11-3	18	TRBJ1-1	.	CASSLWEGRVIQNTEAFF	TGTGCCAGCAGCTTATGGGAGGGCAGGGTTATTCAGAACACTGAAGCTTTCTTT
.	TRBV2	16	TRBJ1-6	.	CASRHREGGYNSPLHF	TGTGCCAGCAGACACAGGGAAGGCGGATATAATTCACCCCTCCACTTT
few	TRBV19	14	TRBJ2-7	TRBD1	CASSTGTGAYEQYF	TGTGCCAGTAGCACCGGGACAGGGGCCTACGAGCAGTACTTC
.	TRBV2	15	TRBJ2-3	TRBD2	CAGEFSGDPEGTQYF	TGTGCCGGAGAATTTAGCGGGGACCCGGAGGGTACGCAGTATTTT
few	TRBV6-6	16	TRBJ2-7	TRBD2	CASSRERGTRWGEQYF	TGTGCCAGCAGTAGGGAGAGGGGGACTAGATGGGGCGAGCAGTACTTC
.	TRBV28	14	TRBJ2-3	TRBD1	CASLLGQGADTQYF	TGTGCCAGCCTCTTAGGGCAGGGGGCAGATACGCAGTATTTT
.	TRBV4-2	16	TRBJ2-2	TRBD1	CASSHGDRENTGELFF	TGTGCCAGCAGCCACGGGGACAGGGAGAACACCGGGGAGCTGTTTTTT
.	TRBV7-6	16	TRBJ1-1	TRBD1	CASSSSPWTGHTEAFF	TGTGCCAGCAGCTCGTCACCTTGGACAGGGCACACTGAAGCTTTCTTT
few	TRBV28	18	TRBJ1-5	TRBD1	CASSLGGQILLRNQPQHF	TGTGCCAGCAGCCTAGGGGGACAGATACTTCTGAGGAATCAGCCCCAGCATTTT
few	TRBV6-1	15	TRBJ2-7	TRBD2	CASSAELAASYEQYF	TGTGCCAGCAGTGCAGAACTAGCGGCCTCCTACGAGCAGTACTTC
.	TRBV29-1	14	TRBJ2-7	TRBD1	CSVEYRGRRDEQYF	TGCAGCGTTGAGTACAGGGGGCGCCGGGACGAGCAGTACTTC
.	TRBV28	15	TRBJ2-1	TRBD1	CASSLSGTGRNEQFF	TGTGCCAGCAGTTTATCTGGGACAGGGCGCAATGAGCAGTTCTTC
few	TRBV5-5	16	TRBJ2-2	TRBD2	CASSLAGLAKTGELFF	TGTGCCAGCAGCTTGGCAGGACTAGCTAAAACCGGGGAGCTGTTTTTT
few	TRBV11-2	15	TRBJ1-4	.	CASSLRGGANEKLFF	TGTGCCAGCAGCTTACGGGGGGGAGCTAATGAAAAACTGTTTTTT
.	TRBV5-1	16	TRBJ2-2	TRBD1	CASSPPGTGGSGELFF	TGCGCCAGCAGCCCCCCCGGGACAGGGGGTTCCGGGGAGCTGTTTTTT
few	TRBV7-7	13	TRBJ2-2	.	CASRGQNTGELFF	TGTGCTAGCAGAGGACAGAACACCGGGGAGCTGTTTTTT
few	TRBV28	12	TRBJ2-5	TRBD2	CASKAGGETQYF	TGTGCCAGCAAAGCGGGAGGGGAGACCCAGTACTTC
.	TRBV11-2	12	TRBJ2-7	.	CASSSRVYEQYF	TGTGCCAGCAGCTCCAGGGTCTACGAGCAGTACTTC
.	TRBV7-9	15	TRBJ2-1	TRBD2	CALPVSGSYYNEQFF	TGTGCCCTACCGGTCAGCGGGAGCTACTACAATGAGCAGTTCTTC
few	TRBV27	15	TRBJ1-2	.	CASRELSGLHYGYTF	TGTGCCAGCAGGGAGCTCTCGGGATTGCATTATGGCTACACCTTC
.	TRBV6-5	15	TRBJ2-1	.	CASSLPGQPYNEQFF	TGTGCCAGCAGTCTACCGGGACAACCCTACAATGAGCAGTTCTTC
few	TRBV6-5	12	TRBJ2-5	.	CATRGLQETQYF	TGTGCCACCCGAGGGTTGCAAGAGACCCAGTACTTC
few	TRBV9	15	TRBJ2-1	TRBD2	CASTIAGASYNEQFF	TGTGCCAGCACGATAGCGGGAGCCTCCTACAATGAGCAGTTCTTC
few	TRBV2	16	TRBJ2-1	.	CASSESDSSSYNEQFF	TGTGCCAGCAGTGAAAGTGACAGCAGCTCCTACAATGAGCAGTTCTTC
.	TRBV5-1	12	TRBJ1-3	.	CASSERGNTIYF	TGCGCCAGCAGCGAGCGAGGAAACACCATATATTTT
.	TRBV6-6	15	TRBJ2-6	.	CASRRGPSGANVLTF	TGTGCCAGCAGACGCGGCCCCTCTGGGGCCAACGTCCTGACTTTC
few	TRBV4-1	16	TRBJ2-7	.	CASSQGHTGKLYEQYF	TGCGCCAGCAGCCAGGGCCACACAGGCAAGCTCTACGAGCAGTACTTC
few	TRBV5-1	15	TRBJ1-4	TRBD1	CASSFAGQENEKLFF	TGCGCCAGCAGCTTCGCGGGACAGGAAAATGAAAAACTGTTTTTT